The source of this T cell receptor (beta chain) is a study of blood T cell repertoires in COVID-19. The assay was immunoSEQ multiplex PCR, and TCRdb's table has in-frame clones only and misses some. Of about 380,000 clones listed, more than 70% are singletons. Germline trimming cut 6 bases from V and 4 bases from J; bases unmatched to any gene: 4. The CDR3 has 15 amino acids. Germline V CDR1 and CDR2: MRHNA, SNTAGT. Adults between about 18 and 89 years of age took part from under 30 US areas. This clonotype was sampled from a woman in her late teens or twenties who had recovered from COVID-19. The specimen sequenced was PBMCs or T cells enriched from blood (not recorded which). The chain recombines TRBV6-4 with TRBJ2-3; TRBD2 matches at 13 bases. The CDR3, as DNA: TGTGCCAGCAGCGCGACTAGCGGGGGGCCAGATACGCAGTATTTT. It codes for CASSATSGGPDTQYF.